This record looks at one T cell receptor (beta chain) sequence and its context. As yet, its antigen is unknown. The record originates from a study of blood T cells in healthy people across ages. Study-wide findings and caveats: Long-lived donors had more naive CD4+ cells and higher diversity than aged donors. Diversity estimated from one million T cells was considered an underestimate.

Germline loops: CDR1 DFQATT, CDR2 SNEGSKA (reference sequence). Trimming at V came to 2 bases and at J to 2 bases, leaving 4 bases not matched to a gene. The CDR3 loop spans 14 amino acids. The use of a sample-barcoded 5' primer and a J-beta primer mix characterized a second PCR of about 7 to 12 cycles. TCRdb recomputed calls from the 5' RACE reads with MiXCR, one row per CDR3 protein. The table shows hundreds of thousands of distinct CDR3 sequences, with 35% to 45% occurring only once. The V and J genes are TRBV20-1 and TRBJ2-7; the match to TRBD2 covers 9 bases. The receptor's source is an older woman in good health. Sequenced: blood. The CDR3 sequence is CSARKRGATYEQYF. The CDR3 DNA reads as TGCAGTGCTAGAAAGCGGGGGGCCACCTACGAGCAGTACTTC.